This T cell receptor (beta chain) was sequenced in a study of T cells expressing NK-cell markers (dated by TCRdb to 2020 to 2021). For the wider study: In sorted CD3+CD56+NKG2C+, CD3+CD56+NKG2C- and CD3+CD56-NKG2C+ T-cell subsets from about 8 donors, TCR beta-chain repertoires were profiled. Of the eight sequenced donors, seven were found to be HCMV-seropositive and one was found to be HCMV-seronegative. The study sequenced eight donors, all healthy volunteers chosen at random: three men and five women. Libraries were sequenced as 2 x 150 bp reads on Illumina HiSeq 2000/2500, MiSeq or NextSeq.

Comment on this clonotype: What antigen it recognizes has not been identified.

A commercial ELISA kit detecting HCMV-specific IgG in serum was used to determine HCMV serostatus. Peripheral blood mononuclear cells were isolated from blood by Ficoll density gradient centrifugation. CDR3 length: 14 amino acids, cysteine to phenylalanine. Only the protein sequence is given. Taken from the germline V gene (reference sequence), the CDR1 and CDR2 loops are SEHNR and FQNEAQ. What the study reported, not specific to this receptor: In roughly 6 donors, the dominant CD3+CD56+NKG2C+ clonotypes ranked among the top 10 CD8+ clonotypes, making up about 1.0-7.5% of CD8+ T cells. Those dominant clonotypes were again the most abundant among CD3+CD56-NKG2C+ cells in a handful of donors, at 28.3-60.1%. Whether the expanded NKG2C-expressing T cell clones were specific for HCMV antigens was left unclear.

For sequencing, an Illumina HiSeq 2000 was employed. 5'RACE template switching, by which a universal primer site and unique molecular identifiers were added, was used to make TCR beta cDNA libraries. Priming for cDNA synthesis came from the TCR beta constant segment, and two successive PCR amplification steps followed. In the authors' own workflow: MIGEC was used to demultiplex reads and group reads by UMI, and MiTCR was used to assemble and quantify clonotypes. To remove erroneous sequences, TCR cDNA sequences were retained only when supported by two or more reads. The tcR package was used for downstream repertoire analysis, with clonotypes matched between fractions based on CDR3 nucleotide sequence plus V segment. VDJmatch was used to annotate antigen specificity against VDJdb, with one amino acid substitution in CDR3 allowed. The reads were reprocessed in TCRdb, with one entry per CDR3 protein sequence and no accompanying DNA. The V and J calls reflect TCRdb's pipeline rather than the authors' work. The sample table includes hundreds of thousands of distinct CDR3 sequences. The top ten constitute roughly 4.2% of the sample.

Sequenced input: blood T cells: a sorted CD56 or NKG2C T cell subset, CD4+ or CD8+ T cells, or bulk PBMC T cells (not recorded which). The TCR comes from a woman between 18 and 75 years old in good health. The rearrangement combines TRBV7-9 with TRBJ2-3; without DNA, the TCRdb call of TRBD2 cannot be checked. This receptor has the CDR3 CASSLGSGRSTQYF.